Here is one T cell receptor (beta chain) with its context. Its antigen is still unknown. The entry originates in a study of neoadjuvant anti-PD-1 for oral cavity cancer. For the study at large: Around day 43, patients without progression received a fourth nivolumab dose before surgery.

The trim removed 1 base at V and 2 bases at J, leaving 2 bases unmatched. Per germline, CDR1 SGHTA and CDR2 FQGNSA. The CDR3 has 15 residues. Findings of the study overall: Each response group had just three patients in TCR analyses.

The patients had HPV-negative, locally advanced oral cavity squamous cell carcinoma. PBMCs were not maintained or expanded in culture before analysis. The data were produced by immunoSEQ multiplex PCR, yet TCRdb's version contains in-frame clones alone and is incomplete. The profile covers about 6,700 clones, with 70% to 80% appearing a single time and roughly 3.3% taken by the ten largest. The TCR comes from a person between 35 and 79 years old with oral cavity squamous cell carcinoma. Sample: PBMCs, taken before nivolumab (anti-PD-1) treatment. The V and J genes are TRBV7-2 and TRBJ2-5; 9 nucleotides align to TRBD2. CDR3 amino acids: CASSLEAGGQETQYF. CDR3 DNA sequence: TGTGCCAGCAGCTTAGAGGCGGGGGGGCAAGAGACCCAGTACTTC.